This TCR beta chain was identified in a study of cytomegalovirus exposure and HLA in healthy donors. Separate from the approximately 700-subject first cohort was the 120-subject validation cohort, to which the donors belonged. As to this clone: Its target is unknown.

V lost 2 bases and J 7 bases, leaving 21 bases between the germline ends. The CDR3 totals 16 residues. CDR1 is LNHDA, CDR2 SQIVND, per germline (reference sequence). Study results and limitations: The classifier reportedly diagnosed cytomegalovirus status with high specificity and sensitivity. For most TCR sequences rarity was the rule, although some public TCRs occurred in many donors.

The data were produced by immunoSEQ multiplex PCR, yet TCRdb's version contains in-frame clones alone and is incomplete. The repertoire holds about 98,000 clones, with roughly nine tenths as singletons. The chain combines TRBV19 with TRBJ2-7; D might be TRBD1 (6 bases). The clonotype comes from a man between 18 and 29 years old in good health and CMV-seropositive. The sequencing sample was made of PBMCs. CDR3 residues: CASSIKIQGTLVEQYF. CDR3 DNA sequence: TGTGCCAGTAGTATAAAGATTCAGGGGACGCTTGTAGAGCAGTACTTC.